This T cell receptor beta chain was obtained from a study of T cells after yellow fever vaccination. As for the study in general: Memory subsets EM, EMRA, CM and Tscm were separated by sorting based on CD3, CD45RA, CCR7 and CD95.

Germline CDR1 SQVTM, CDR2 ANQGSEA. The CDR3 covers 13 residues. V shed 7 bases and J shed 2 bases, with 14 bases lying between them. TCRdb reprocessed the 5' RACE reads via MiXCR and lists one record per CDR3 protein. The data show 20,000 to 25,000 distinct CDR3 sequences, around 3.5% seen once. This clonotype was recorded at least ten times. Findings of the study overall: Most clones from primary vaccination were detected again post-booster (about 96% CD4, 88% CD8).

The V gene is TRBV29-1, the J gene TRBJ1-1, with no clear D. The input for sequencing was PBMCs, either bulk or a sorted T-cell subset (CD4+, CD8+, memory, or dextramer-sorted; not recorded which), taken more than 35 days after the first yellow fever vaccination. The sequence was collected from a man younger than 35 who received the YFV17D yellow fever vaccine. The CDR3 reads CSGTHPRNTEAFF. The CDR3 nucleotides read TGCAGCGGGACTCACCCACGTAACACTGAAGCTTTCTTT.